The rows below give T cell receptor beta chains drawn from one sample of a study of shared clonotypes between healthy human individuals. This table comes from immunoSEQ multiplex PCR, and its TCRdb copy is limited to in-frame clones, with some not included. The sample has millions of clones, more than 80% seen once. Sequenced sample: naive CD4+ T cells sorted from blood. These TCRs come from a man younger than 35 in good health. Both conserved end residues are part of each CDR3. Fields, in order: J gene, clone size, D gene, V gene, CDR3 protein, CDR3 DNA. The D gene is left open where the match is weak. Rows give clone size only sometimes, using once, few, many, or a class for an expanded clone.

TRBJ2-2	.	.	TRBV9	CASSPPGAGELFF	TGTGCCAGCAGCCCCCCAGGCGCCGGGGAGCTGTTTTTT
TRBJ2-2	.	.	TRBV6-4	CASSDLVNTGELFF	TGTGCCAGCAGTGACTTGGTGAACACCGGGGAGCTGTTTTTT
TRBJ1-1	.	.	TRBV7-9	CASSLTGMPEAFF	TGTGCCAGCAGCTTAACAGGGATGCCTGAAGCTTTCTTT
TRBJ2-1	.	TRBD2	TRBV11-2	CASSLAVAGGPYNEQFF	TGTGCCAGCAGCTTGGCGGTAGCGGGGGGGCCGTACAATGAGCAGTTCTTC
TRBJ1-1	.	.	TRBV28	CASSFPRPYTEAFF	TGTGCCAGCAGTTTTCCCAGGCCTTACACTGAAGCTTTCTTT
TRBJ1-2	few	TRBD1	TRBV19	CASSTTSGTGDGYTF	TGTGCCAGTAGTACTACCTCCGGGACAGGGGACGGCTACACCTTC
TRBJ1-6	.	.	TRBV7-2	CASSRYNSPLHF	TGTGCCAGCAGCCGATACAATTCACCCCTCCACTTT
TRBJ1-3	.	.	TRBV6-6	CASSFTRENTIYF	TGTGCCAGCAGTTTTACCAGGGAAAACACCATATATTTT
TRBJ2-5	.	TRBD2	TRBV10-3	CAASGGPINQETQYF	TGTGCCGCCAGCGGGGGACCAATAAACCAAGAGACCCAGTACTTC
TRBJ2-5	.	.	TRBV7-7	CASSPQTEGQETQYF	TGTGCTAGCTCTCCCCAGACCGAGGGACAAGAGACCCAGTACTTC
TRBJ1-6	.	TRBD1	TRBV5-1	CASSLDGQGNSPLHF	TGCGCCAGCAGCTTGGACGGACAGGGGAATTCACCCCTCCACTTT
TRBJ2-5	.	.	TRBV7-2	CASSLFSVAPQETQYF	TGTGCCAGCAGCTTATTCTCGGTCGCCCCCCAGGAGACCCAGTACTTC
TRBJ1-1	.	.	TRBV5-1	CASSLHPGQGTEAFF	TGCGCCAGCAGCTTGCACCCGGGACAAGGCACTGAAGCTTTCTTT
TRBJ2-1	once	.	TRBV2	CASSIKGIHEQFF	TGTGCCAGCAGTATAAAAGGGATTCATGAGCAGTTCTTC
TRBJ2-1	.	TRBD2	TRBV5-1	CASSLVPTGTTNEQFF	TGCGCCAGCAGCTTGGTCCCCACGGGGACTACCAATGAGCAGTTCTTC
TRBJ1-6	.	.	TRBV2	CASRSADVSPLHF	TGTGCCAGCAGAAGTGCCGATGTCTCACCCCTCCACTTT
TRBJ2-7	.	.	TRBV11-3	CASSPPGSVHEQYF	TGTGCCAGCAGCCCGCCCGGGAGTGTTCACGAGCAGTACTTC
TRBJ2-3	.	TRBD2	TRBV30	CAWASGRTYFTDTQYF	TGTGCCTGGGCTAGCGGGAGGACCTATTTCACAGATACGCAGTATTTT
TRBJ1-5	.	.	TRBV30	CASARDGNQPQHF	TGTGCCTCCGCCCGGGACGGCAATCAGCCCCAGCATTTT
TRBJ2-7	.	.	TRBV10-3	CAIGILTGNSYEQYF	TGTGCCATCGGGATATTAACAGGGAACTCCTACGAGCAGTACTTC
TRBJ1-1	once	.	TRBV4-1	CASSQEFRGRTEAFF	TGCGCCAGCAGCCAAGAATTCAGGGGACGGACTGAAGCTTTCTTT
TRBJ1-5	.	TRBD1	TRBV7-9	CASSRGQDYQPQHF	TGTGCCAGCAGTCGCGGACAGGACTATCAGCCCCAGCATTTT
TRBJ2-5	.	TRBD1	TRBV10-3	CAISGRGDRDSLQETQYF	TGTGCCATCAGTGGACGCGGAGACCGGGACAGTCTTCAAGAGACCCAGTACTTC
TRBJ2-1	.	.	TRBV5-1	CASSLGPGGLGNEQFF	TGCGCCAGCAGCTTGGGTCCGGGTGGTTTGGGGAATGAGCAGTTCTTC
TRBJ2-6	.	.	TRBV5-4	CASSLQDGGSGANVLTF	TGTGCCAGCAGCTTGCAGGACGGAGGCTCTGGGGCCAACGTCCTGACTTTC
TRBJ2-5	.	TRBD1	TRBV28	CASSLYQGAMVEETQYF	TGTGCCAGCAGTTTATATCAGGGGGCAATGGTCGAGGAGACCCAGTACTTC
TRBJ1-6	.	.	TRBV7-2	CASTPGGAAYNSPLHF	TGTGCCAGCACCCCCGGCGGGGCTGCCTATAATTCACCCCTCCACTTT
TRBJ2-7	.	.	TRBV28	CASSFFRQVMTYEQYF	TGTGCCAGCAGCTTCTTCCGACAGGTTATGACCTACGAGCAGTACTTC
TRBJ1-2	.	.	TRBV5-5	CASSLDRARSGYTF	TGTGCCAGCAGCTTGGACAGGGCCAGGAGTGGCTACACCTTC
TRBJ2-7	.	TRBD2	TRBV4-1	CASSQGPLAGGTYEQYF	TGCGCCAGCAGCCAAGGCCCACTAGCGGGAGGAACCTACGAGCAGTACTTC
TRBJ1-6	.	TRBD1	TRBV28	CASRSVEYWDRRSSPLHF	TGTGCCAGCAGATCGGTAGAGTATTGGGACAGAAGGAGCTCACCCCTCCACTTT
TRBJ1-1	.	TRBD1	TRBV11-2	CASSSRDRGFTEAFF	TGTGCCAGCAGCAGCCGGGACAGGGGTTTCACTGAAGCTTTCTTT
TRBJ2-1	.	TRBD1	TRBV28	CASSFRDRLIF	TGTGCCAGCAGCTTCCGGGACAGGTTGATCTTC
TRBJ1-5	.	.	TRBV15	CATSRDQVDQPQHF	TGTGCCACCAGCAGAGATCAAGTAGATCAGCCCCAGCATTTT
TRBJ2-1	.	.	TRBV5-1	CASSLDIYNEQFF	TGCGCCAGCAGCTTGGACATCTACAATGAGCAGTTCTTC
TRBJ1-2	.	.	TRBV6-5	CASGPTGSNYGYTF	TGTGCCAGCGGACCTACAGGGAGTAACTATGGCTACACCTTC
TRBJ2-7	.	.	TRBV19	CASSIQGWQYF	TGTGCCAGTAGTATTCAGGGGTGGCAGTACTTC
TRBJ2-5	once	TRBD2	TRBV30	CAWSPGRTSGQETQYF	TGTGCCTGGAGCCCGGGAAGGACTAGCGGACAAGAGACCCAGTACTTC
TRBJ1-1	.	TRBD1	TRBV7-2	CASSPRGANTEAFF	TGTGCCAGCAGCCCCAGGGGGGCGAACACTGAAGCTTTCTTT
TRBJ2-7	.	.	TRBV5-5	CASSAARRSSYEQYF	TGTGCCAGCAGCGCGGCACGAAGGAGCTCCTACGAGCAGTACTTC
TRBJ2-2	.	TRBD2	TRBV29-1	CSVATSGVNTGELFF	TGCAGCGTGGCCACTAGCGGGGTTAACACCGGGGAGCTGTTTTTT
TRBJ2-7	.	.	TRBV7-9	CASSFVGLSYEQYF	TGTGCCAGCAGCTTCGTTGGATTATCCTACGAGCAGTACTTC
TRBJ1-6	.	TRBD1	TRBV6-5	CASKRDSNSPLHF	TGTGCCAGCAAAAGGGACAGTAATTCACCCCTCCACTTT
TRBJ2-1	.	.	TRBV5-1	CASSVGVPVVHNEQFF	TGCGCCAGCAGCGTCGGGGTCCCTGTGGTCCACAATGAGCAGTTCTTC